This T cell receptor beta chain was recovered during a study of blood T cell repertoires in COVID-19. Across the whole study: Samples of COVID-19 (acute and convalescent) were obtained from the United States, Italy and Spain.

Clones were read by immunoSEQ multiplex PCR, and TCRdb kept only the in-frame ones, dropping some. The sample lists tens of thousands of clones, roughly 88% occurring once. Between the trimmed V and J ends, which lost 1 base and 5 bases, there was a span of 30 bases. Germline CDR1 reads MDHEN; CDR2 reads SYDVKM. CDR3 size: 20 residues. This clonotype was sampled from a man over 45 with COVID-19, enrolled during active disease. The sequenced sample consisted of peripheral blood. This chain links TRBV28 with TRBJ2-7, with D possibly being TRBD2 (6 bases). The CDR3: CASSLFSRAGGLAGDNEQYF. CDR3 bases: TGTGCCAGCAGTTTATTTTCTCGGGCCGGGGGACTGGCTGGAGATAACGAGCAGTACTTC.